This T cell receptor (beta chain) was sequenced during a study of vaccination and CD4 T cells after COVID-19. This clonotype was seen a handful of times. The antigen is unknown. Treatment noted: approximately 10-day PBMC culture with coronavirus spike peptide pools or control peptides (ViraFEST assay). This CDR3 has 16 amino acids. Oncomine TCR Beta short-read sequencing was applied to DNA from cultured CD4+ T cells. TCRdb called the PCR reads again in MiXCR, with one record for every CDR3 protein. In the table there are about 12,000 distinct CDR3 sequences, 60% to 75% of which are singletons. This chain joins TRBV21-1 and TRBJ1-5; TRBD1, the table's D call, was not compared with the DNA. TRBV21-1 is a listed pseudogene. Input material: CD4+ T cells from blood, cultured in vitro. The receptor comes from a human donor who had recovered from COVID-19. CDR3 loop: CASSKEGGRGNQPQHF. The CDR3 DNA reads TGTGCCAGCAGCAAAGAAGGGGGTAGAGGCAATCAGCCCCAGCATTTT.